A single sample gave rise to the 22 T cell receptor beta chains below, sequenced in a study of T cells in lung cancer brain metastases. Only in-frame clones appear in the TCRdb table, and some are missing; sequencing was by immunoSEQ multiplex PCR. The data hold 4,400 or so clones, with 70% to 90% observed a single time. Sequencing was done on a sample of tumor tissue from the primary lung tumor. The origin of the receptors is a woman in her forties or fifties with non-small cell lung cancer.

The rearrangement links TRBV5-1 to TRBJ2-1; D gene ambiguous. The V gene lost 4 bases and the J gene lost 4 bases, with 12 bases spanning the gap. CDR1 and CDR2 from the germline V gene are SGHRS and YFSETQ. This CDR3 is 14 amino acids long. The CDR3 region is CASSHGSDYNEQFF. CDR3 nucleotide sequence: TGCGCCAGCAGCCACGGTTCGGATTACAATGAGCAGTTCTTC.

This clone was observed once. CDR3: CASGQTGLYSNQPQHF. Written as DNA, the CDR3 is TGTGCCAGTGGACAGACAGGCCTATATAGCAATCAGCCCCAGCATTTT. V and J are TRBV19 and TRBJ1-5, with a tentative D call TRBD1 (6 bases). The CDR3 sequence is 16 residues long. V was clipped by 8 bases and J by 0 bases, with 17 bases between them. Per germline, CDR1 LNHDA and CDR2 SQIVND (reference sequence).

The chain couples TRBV4-1 to TRBJ2-5; the D is unclear. V was shortened by 2 bases and J by 3 bases, with 10 bases between the two germline ends. This CDR3 comprises 14 residues. The germline V gene encodes CDR1 MGHRA and CDR2 YSYEKL. CDR3 nucleotides: TGCGCCAGCAGCCAAAAAGTTAGGGAAGAGACCCAGTACTTC. Translated: CASSQKVREETQYF.

The chain links TRBV2 to TRBJ1-2; 9 bases line up with TRBD1. Germline V CDR1 and CDR2: SNHLY, FYNNEI. This CDR3 comprises 14 residues. Unmatched junction bases numbered 7, after V lost 6 bases and J lost 5 bases. CDR3 in amino acids: CASRTGTGIYGYTF. DNA for the CDR3: TGTGCCAGCAGAACCGGGACAGGGATATATGGCTACACCTTC. Filled out from reference TRBV2 and TRBJ1-2, the complete variable domain reads EPEVTQTPSHQVTQMGQEVILRCVPISNHLYFYWYRQILGQKVEFLVSFYNNEISEKSEIFDDQFSVERPDGSNFTLKIRSTKLEDSAMYFCASRTGTGIYGYTFGSGTRLTVV.

The chain uses TRBV1 and TRBJ2-1; the table gives TRBD1 as D, unverified against the DNA. TRBV1 is described as a pseudogene. CDR3 size: 18 residues. The CDR3 region is CTSSQQTPVRTENNEQFF. CDR3 DNA sequence: TGCACCAGCAGCCAACAAACCCCGGTCCGGACAGAAAACAATGAGCAGTTCTTC.

The genes are TRBV29-1 and TRBJ2-1, with D possibly called TRBD1 or TRBD2 (5 bases each). V shed 8 bases and J shed 10 bases, with 24 bases lying between them. The CDR3 consists of 14 residues. Germline V CDR1 and CDR2: SQVTM, ANQGSEA. The DNA for the CDR3 is TGCAGCTCCACTTGGGGGAGACCAGATGGAGAGCAGTTCTTC. Protein: CSSTWGRPDGEQFF.

This chain uses TRBV9 with TRBJ2-1, with TRBD2 identical over 7 bases. With 3 bases clipped from V and 8 bases from J, the junction kept 8 bases outside the gene matches. This CDR3 contains 14 residues. Germline values: CDR1 SGDLS, CDR2 YYNGEE. CDR3 protein: CASSDQTSPHEQFF. The CDR3 nucleotides read TGTGCCAGCAGCGACCAGACTAGCCCACATGAGCAGTTCTTC.

The genes are TRBV28 and TRBJ1-1, with 8 bases that match TRBD1. The CDR3 covers 15 residues. Germline V lookup: CDR1 MDHEN, CDR2 SYDVKM. With V trimmed by 3 bases and J by 3 bases, 6 bases remained unmatched. The CDR3: CASSFQGAGDTEAFF. CDR3 bases: TGTGCCAGCAGTTTTCAGGGGGCTGGGGACACTGAAGCTTTCTTT.

J is TRBJ1-1 and V is TRBV5-1; 7 bases line up with TRBD1. This CDR3 contains 14 residues. Germline CDR1 SGHRS, CDR2 YFSETQ. With V trimmed by 5 bases and J by 5 bases, 9 bases remained unmatched. The CDR3 protein is CASSFDRVETEAFF. CDR3 DNA sequence: TGCGCCAGCAGTTTTGACAGGGTTGAGACTGAAGCTTTCTTT.

The chain has TRBV4-1 and TRBJ2-1, with unresolved D. This CDR3 spans 16 amino acids. CDR1 is MGHRA, CDR2 YSYEKL, per germline. Trimming took off 1 base at V and 9 bases at J, with 19 bases between the two ends. CDR3 loop: CASSQGVVTLETEQFF. CDR3 nucleotides: TGCGCCAGCAGCCAAGGAGTAGTGACCCTGGAAACTGAGCAGTTCTTC.

A note on this clone: Other DNA sequences from this sample encode an identical CDR3 as well. The rearrangement links TRBV13 to TRBJ2-1; the match to TRBD2 covers 14 bases. This CDR3 comprises 16 residues. After removal of 5 bases from V and 13 bases from J, the junction contained 13 bases not matched to a gene. Germline CDR1 is PRHDT and CDR2 is FYEKMQ (reference sequence). CDR3 in amino acids: CASSPQGLAGEGEQFF. DNA of the CDR3: TGTGCCAGCAGCCCTCAGGGACTAGCGGGAGAAGGGGAACAGTTCTTC.

V gene TRBV23-1 combines with J gene TRBJ2-7, with a possible D match to TRBD1 (6 bases). TRBV23-1 is placed among ORFs of uncertain function. The CDR3 extends over 14 amino acids. Trimming shortened V by 6 bases and J by 9 bases, and 21 bases separated the two germline ends. CDR3 DNA: TGCGCCAGCAGACTTTCCGGGACACCCTGGGGGCAGTACGTC. Protein: CASRLSGTPWGQYV.

The gene calls are TRBV5-1 and TRBJ2-1; TRBD2 matches 13 bases. Germline trimming cut 0 bases from V and 4 bases from J; bases unmatched to any gene: 1. Germline-derived CDR1 and CDR2 are SGHRS and YFSETQ. The CDR3 is made up of 16 amino acids. CDR3 DNA sequence: TGCGCCAGCAGCTTGGGGACTAGCGGGAGTTACAATGAGCAGTTCTTC. This gives the protein CASSLGTSGSYNEQFF. Based on the CDR3 plus reference TRBV5-1 and TRBJ2-1, the full variable domain is KAGVTQTPRYLIKTRGQQVTLSCSPISGHRSVSWYQQTPGQGLQFLFEYFSETQRNKGNFPGRFSGRQFSNSRSEMNVSTLELGDSALYLCASSLGTSGSYNEQFFGPGTRLTVL.

The chain combines TRBV10-3 with TRBJ2-5, with D hard to call. The CDR3 covers 14 residues. Trimming stripped 0 bases from V and 5 bases from J, with 10 bases between. The germline gives CDR1 ENHRY, CDR2 SYGVKD. CDR3 coding DNA: TGTGCCATCAGTGAGTCTATGGGTGGCGAGACCCAGTACTTC. Residues: CAISESMGGETQYF.

The chain has TRBV14 and TRBJ1-4; no clear D. Per germline, CDR1 SGHDN and CDR2 FVKESK. The CDR3 is made up of 14 amino acids. Trimming cost V 0 bases and J 5 bases, with 7 bases left between them. CDR3 in amino acids: CASSQDTGNEKLFF. In DNA form, the CDR3 reads TGTGCCAGCAGCCAAGACACGGGGAATGAAAAACTGTTTTTT.

This clone appeared a single time. The rearrangement links TRBV20-1 to TRBJ2-5, with unresolved D. The CDR3 sequence is 10 residues long. The ends were cut back, 3 bases at V and 4 bases at J, with 3 bases in the middle. Germline assignment: CDR1 DFQATT and CDR2 SNEGSKA (reference sequence). CDR3 nucleotides: TGCAGTGCTAGTTCAGAGACCCAGTACTTC. Translating it yields CSASSETQYF.

The chain links TRBV18 to TRBJ1-1; no firm D call. The V and J ends lost 3 bases and 4 bases respectively, with 12 bases between them. The CDR3 spans 14 residues. Germline V gives CDR1 KGHSH, CDR2 LQKENI. CDR3 sequence (DNA): TGTGCCAGCTCACCGGATTCGTCCAGCACTGAAGCTTTCTTT. Its translation: CASSPDSSSTEAFF.

The J gene is TRBJ1-1, the V gene TRBV2; D unresolved. V was cut by 2 bases and J by 7 bases, with 14 bases left in between. The germline V gene encodes CDR1 SNHLY and CDR2 FYNNEI. The length of the CDR3 is 14 residues. The CDR3 sequence is CASSEPPAVNEAFF. CDR3 in DNA: TGTGCCAGCAGTGAACCACCGGCCGTCAATGAAGCTTTCTTT.

The CDR3 DNA sequence: TGTGCCAGCAGCTTCCACTACAATGAGCAGTTCTTC. It encodes CASSFHYNEQFF. This chain links TRBV14 with TRBJ2-1, with D uncertain. CDR3 length equals 12 residues. CDR1 SGHDN and CDR2 FVKESK come from the germline V gene. V lost 5 bases, J lost 3 bases, and 5 bases lay in between.

About this clone: The sample has other DNA sequences that encode this CDR3 too. The rearrangement joins TRBV6-6 to TRBJ2-2; 7 nucleotides match TRBD1. This CDR3 contains 13 residues. Germline V gives CDR1 MNHNY, CDR2 SVGAGI (reference sequence). The V segment lost 9 bases and the J segment 8 bases; nucleotides outside the gene matches: 9. The CDR3, as DNA: TGTGCCAGTAGACCTCAGGGGGTAGGGGAGCTGTTTTTT. The encoded protein is CASRPQGVGELFF.

The V gene is TRBV6-1, the J gene TRBJ1-1, with 8 bases lining up with TRBD1. The germline V gene has CDR1 MNHNS and CDR2 SASEGT. V dropped 6 bases and J dropped 3; count of bases not matched to a gene: 6. This CDR3 comprises 14 residues. The CDR3: CASSETGADTEAFF. The CDR3 bases are TGTGCCAGCAGCGAGACAGGGGCGGACACTGAAGCTTTCTTT.

The chain combines TRBV19 with TRBJ1-2, with a tentative D call TRBD1 (5 bases). The V end was cut by 2 bases, the J end by 4 bases, with 11 bases between. Germline V gene sequence: CDR1 LNHDA, CDR2 SQIVND (reference sequence). This CDR3 spans 14 amino acids. In DNA form, the CDR3 reads TGTGCCAGTAGTATAAGGGGCGCTGGCTATGGCTACACCTTC. It codes for CASSIRGAGYGYTF.